Only a few counts were recorded for the clone carrying this T cell receptor beta chain. Its antigen is undetermined. The sample belongs to a study of identical twins. Points from the study as a whole: Twin pairs' shared out-of-frame alpha sequences were enriched in low generation probability.

With template switching, a universal primer site was added, and the cDNA carried unique molecular identifiers. MiXCR was run by TCRdb on the 5' RACE reads, yielding one entry per CDR3 protein. Seen here are a few hundred thousand distinct CDR3 sequences, approximately 14% observed once, and the top ten hold approximately 1%. The CDR3 is 18 amino acids. Losses at the gene ends were 2 bases for V and 3 bases for J; bases not matched to a gene: 13. From germline, CDR1 is SGHAT and CDR2 FQNNGV. This sample also appeared in a second study, on yellow fever vaccine responses in identical twins.

The genes are TRBV11-2 and TRBJ1-1, with 9 bases lining up with TRBD1. This receptor was obtained from a woman between 18 and 29 years old in good health. Material: CD4+ T cells sorted from blood. The CDR3 sequence: CASSLNGQGLFRDTEAFF. The DNA of the CDR3 is TGTGCCAGCAGCTTAAACGGACAGGGGCTATTTCGTGACACTGAAGCTTTCTTT.